This entry describes one T cell receptor beta chain. The CDR3 covers 12 residues. Trimming stripped 6 bases from V and 6 bases from J, with 11 bases between. Random hexamers were used to reverse transcribe the RNA input (roughly 0.5 to 1 ug). The immunoSEQ assay covered 54 Vbeta and 13 Jbeta segments for CDR3. Via MiXCR, TCRdb re-called the immunoSEQ multiplex PCR reads, giving one row per CDR3 protein. The sample holds about 66,000 distinct CDR3 sequences, approximately 94% seen once. The data belong to a study of CD8 T cells in Susac syndrome. The clonotype originates from a human donor with multiple sclerosis. The rearrangement links TRBV12-3 or TRBV12-4 to TRBJ1-2, with D possibly matching TRBD1 (5 bases). The sequencing input was CD8+ T cells from PBMCs. Here the CDR3 reads CASSRGQDGYTF. The CDR3 DNA reads TGTGCCAGCAGCCGTGGACAAGATGGCTACACCTTC.